This TCR beta chain originates from a study of CD8+ T cells in alopecia areata. V shed 4 bases and J shed 4 bases, with 10 bases lying between them. This CDR3 spans 13 amino acids. Germline assignment: CDR1 SNHLY and CDR2 FYNNEI. It was cDNA, reverse transcribed from extracted RNA, that served as the sequencing template. The assay was immunoSEQ multiplex PCR, and TCRdb's table has in-frame clones only and misses some. The repertoire holds about 120,000 clones, with about two fifths as singletons. The clonotype was recovered from a human donor with alopecia areata. Material: CD4+ T cells sorted from blood. The genes are TRBV2 and TRBJ2-5; D gene unclear. CDR3 sequence: CASSVLGRETQYF. CDR3 DNA: TGTGCCAGCAGTGTTCTTGGGCGAGAGACCCAGTACTTC. Drawing the rest from reference TRBV2 and TRBJ2-5, the complete variable domain is EPEVTQTPSHQVTQMGQEVILRCVPISNHLYFYWYRQILGQKVEFLVSFYNNEISEKSEIFDDQFSVERPDGSNFTLKIRSTKLEDSAMYFCASSVLGRETQYFGPGTRLLVL.